This T cell receptor (beta chain) was recorded in a study of T cell responses to AZD1222 COVID-19 vaccine. General study results and limits: Donors were largely white British and mainly female; clonal diversity was possibly underestimated. Breadth and depth of Spike-specific TCRs rose after two AZD1222 doses.

The table came from immunoSEQ multiplex PCR; TCRdb's copy has only in-frame clones and leaves some out. The top ten hold 0.9% to 1.1% of the sample, which has hundreds of thousands of clones, just over 90% seen once. Regarding this clone: The antigen is not known.

This TCR derives from an adult in good health. The material was peripheral blood, obtained on day 0 of MenACWY control vaccination.

CDR3 nucleotide sequence: TGTGCCATCAGTGAGAGGGGGGTGGACACTGAAGCTTTCTTT. Translated: CAISERGVDTEAFF. The chain couples TRBV10-3 to TRBJ1-1; tentatively, D is TRBD1 (6 bases). Trimming removed 2 bases at V and 3 bases at J, with 10 bases between. The CDR3 covers 14 residues. Looked up from germline, CDR1 is ENHRY and CDR2 is SYGVKD.